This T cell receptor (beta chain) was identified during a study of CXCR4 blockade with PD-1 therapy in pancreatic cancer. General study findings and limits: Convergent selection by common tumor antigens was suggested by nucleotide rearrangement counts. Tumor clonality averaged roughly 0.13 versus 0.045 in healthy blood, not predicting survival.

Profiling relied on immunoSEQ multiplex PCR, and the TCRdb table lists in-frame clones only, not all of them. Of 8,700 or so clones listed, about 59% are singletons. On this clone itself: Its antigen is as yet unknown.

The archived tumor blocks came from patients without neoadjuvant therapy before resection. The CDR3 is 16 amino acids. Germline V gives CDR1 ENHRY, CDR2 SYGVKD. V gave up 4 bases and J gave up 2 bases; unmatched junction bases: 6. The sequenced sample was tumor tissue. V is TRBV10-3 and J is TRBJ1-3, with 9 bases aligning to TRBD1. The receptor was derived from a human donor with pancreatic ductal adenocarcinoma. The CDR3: CAISVGQGETGNTIYF. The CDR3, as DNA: TGTGCCATCAGTGTGGGACAGGGAGAGACTGGAAACACCATATATTTT.